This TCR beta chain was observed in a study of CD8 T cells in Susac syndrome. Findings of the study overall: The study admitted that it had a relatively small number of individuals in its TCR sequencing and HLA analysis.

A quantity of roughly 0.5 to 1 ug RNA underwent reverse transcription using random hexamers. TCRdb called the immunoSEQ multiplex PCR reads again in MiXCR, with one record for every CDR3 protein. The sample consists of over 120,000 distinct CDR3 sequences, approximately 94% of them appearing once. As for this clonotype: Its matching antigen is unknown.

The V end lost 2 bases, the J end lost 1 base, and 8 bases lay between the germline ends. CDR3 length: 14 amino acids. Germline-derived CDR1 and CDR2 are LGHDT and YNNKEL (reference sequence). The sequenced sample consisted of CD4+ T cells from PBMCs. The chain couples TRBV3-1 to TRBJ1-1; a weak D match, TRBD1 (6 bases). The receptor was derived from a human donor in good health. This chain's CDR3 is CASSQRGGNTEAFF. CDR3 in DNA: TGTGCCAGCAGCCAAAGAGGGGGGAACACTGAAGCTTTCTTT.